Shown below are 22 T cell receptor beta chains from a single sample sequenced in a study of tumor-infiltrating lymphocytes in oesophageal squamous cell carcinoma. MiXCR, applied by TCRdb to the PCR reads, yields one record per CDR3 protein. This table holds around 12,000 distinct CDR3 sequences, 51% found once. What was sequenced was blood. The receptors originated from a female donor with esophageal squamous cell carcinoma.

As concerns this clonotype: Because the CDR3 is missing its conserved closing phenylalanine or tryptophan, this is likely a read error. V is TRBV7-8 and J is TRBJ2-1; D gene unclear. The DNA end favors TRBJ2-5, so the J call may be wrong. The CDR3 covers 16 residues. CDR1 SGHVS and CDR2 FQNEAQ come from the germline V gene. The CDR3 DNA is TGTGCCAGCAGCTTAGGCGTAGGTGGGGACCAAGAGACCCAGTACTTG. This sequence encodes CASSLGVGGDQETQYL.

The rearrangement joins TRBV11-2 to TRBJ1-3, with D hard to call. The CDR3 has 18 residues. V lost 2 bases and J 0 bases, leaving 17 bases between the germline ends. Germline CDR1 and CDR2: SGHAT and FQNNGV. The CDR3 DNA reads as TGTGCCAGCAGCTTAAACTTTAGGCAGGCCCCCTCTGGAAACACCATATATTTT. Protein product: CASSLNFRQAPSGNTIYF.

The rearrangement joins TRBV11-2 to TRBJ2-5; 10 bases fit TRBD2. The J call could be wrong; TRBJ2-7 is a better fit for the DNA end. This CDR3 is 15 amino acids long. Germline loops: CDR1 SGHAT, CDR2 FQNNGV. As DNA, the CDR3 is TGTGCCAGCAGCTCAGTAGCGGGGGGTGCCTACGAGCAGTACTTC. Protein: CASSSVAGGAYEQYF.

This clonotype has just a few counts. This chain uses TRBV19 with TRBJ2-3; TRBD2 matches at 7 bases. Per the germline V gene, CDR1 is LNHDA and CDR2 is SQIVND (reference sequence). The CDR3 is made up of 14 amino acids. The ends lost 6 bases at V and 4 bases at J; junction bases unmatched: 7. CDR3 in DNA: TGTGCCAGTAGAGGGACTACCATCCCAGATACGCAGTATTTT. Translation gives CASRGTTIPDTQYF.

The CDR3 region is CASSYSALTFSGNTIYF. Here the CDR3 DNA reads TGTGCCAGCAGTTACTCGGCACTTACCTTCTCTGGAAACACCATATATTTT. This chain uses TRBV6-8 with TRBJ1-3, with D hard to call. CDR3 length: 17 residues. Germline loops: CDR1 MNHGY, CDR2 SAAAGT. V lost 0 bases, J lost 0 bases, and 12 bases lay in between.

This clonotype has ten or more counts. V is TRBV7-8 and J is TRBJ1-1; D ambiguous. In germline, CDR1 is SGHVS, CDR2 FQNEAQ. This CDR3 is built from 16 residues. V shed 2 bases and J shed 1 base, with 14 bases lying between them. The CDR3 is CASSLRWEDSNTEAFF. CDR3 bases: TGTGCCAGCAGCTTACGTTGGGAAGACTCGAACACTGAAGCTTTCTTT.

By its share, this clonotype is medium-sized. V usage is TRBV13 and J usage is TRBJ2-5; D remains ambiguous. This CDR3 has 14 residues. Germline loops: CDR1 PRHDT, CDR2 FYEKMQ (reference sequence). The germline V and J ends were trimmed by 4 bases and 5 bases, with 14 bases remaining between them. CDR3 protein: CASSSLDTLETQYF. CDR3 DNA sequence: TGTGCCAGCAGCTCGCTAGACACTTTGGAGACCCAGTACTTC.

This clonotype was counted ten times or more. The chain employs TRBV5-1 and TRBJ2-5; 9 bases fit TRBD1. The CDR3 is 15 residues long. Germline assignment: CDR1 SGHRS and CDR2 YFSETQ. V lost 1 base to trimming and J lost 2 bases; unmatched junction nucleotides: 3. The CDR3 DNA reads TGCGCCAGCAGCTTGATTGGGACAGGGCAAGAGACCCAGTACTTC. This encodes CASSLIGTGQETQYF.

A word on this clonotype: This clone may be a read error of a much larger clone one base away. The CDR3 coding sequence is TGTGCCAGCAGTGAGGAACAGGGGGCTGAAGAGACCCAGTTCTTC. The encoded protein is CASSEEQGAEETQFF. The J gene is TRBJ2-1, the V gene TRBV2; 9 positions match TRBD1. The CDR3 sequence is 15 residues long. With 3 bases clipped from V and 13 bases from J, the junction kept 13 bases outside the gene matches. Germline V gene sequence: CDR1 SNHLY, CDR2 FYNNEI.

The genes are TRBV12-3 or TRBV12-4 and TRBJ1-1, with 8 bases identical to TRBD1. The CDR3 covers 16 residues. After removal of 1 base from V and 4 bases from J, the junction contained 8 bases not matched to a gene. The CDR3 reads CASSLGRGTGSTEAFF. CDR3 sequence (DNA): TGTGCCAGCAGTTTAGGTAGGGGGACAGGCTCCACTGAAGCTTTCTTT.

In this sample, this clonotype is medium-sized. A single base separates this from a much larger clone, so it may be a read error. The genes are TRBV7-3 and TRBJ2-1, with no clear D. The J call could be wrong; TRBJ2-7 is a better fit for the DNA end. This CDR3 has 15 residues. Germline values: CDR1 SGHTA, CDR2 FQGTGA. The CDR3 region is CASSLTGDSYNEQYF. CDR3 DNA sequence: TGTGCCAGCAGCTTAACAGGAGACTCCTACAATGAGCAGTACTTC.

This chain joins TRBV6-6 and TRBJ1-5, with D tentatively TRBD1 (5 bases). The ends were cut back, 6 bases at V and 11 bases at J, with 14 bases in the middle. CDR1 is MNHNY, CDR2 SVGAGI, per germline (reference sequence). The CDR3 totals 12 residues. CDR3 DNA sequence: TGTGCCAGCAGCCCAGGGAAAGAGGCCCAGCATTTT. Amino acid sequence: CASSPGKEAQHF.

This clonotype came up a few times. The chain combines TRBV7-6 with TRBJ2-7; D not resolved. The V end was cut by 5 bases, the J end by 6 bases, with 8 bases between. Per the germline V gene, CDR1 is SGHVS and CDR2 is FNYEAQ. The CDR3 extends over 11 amino acids. In DNA form, the CDR3 reads TGTGCCAGCAGCCCAGGAACCGAGCAGTACTTC. Its protein product is CASSPGTEQYF.

On this clonotype itself: Lacking the conserved final phenylalanine or tryptophan, this CDR3 likely reflects a read error. The DNA is left out, because the CDR3 cannot be placed on it with certainty; the CDR3 is given as TCRdb lists it. V gene TRBV6-9 combines with J gene TRBJ1-1. A total of 15 residues make up the CDR3, ends included. The germline CDR1 and CDR2 sequences are MNHGY and SVAAGI. The CDR3 reads CASRREGFHEQYFGP.

This chain connects TRBV7-6 to TRBJ2-5; D is ambiguous. V gave up 5 bases and J gave up 2 bases, with 12 bases separating them. The V gene's germline CDR1 is SGHVS and CDR2 FNYEAQ. The CDR3 is 14 amino acids. The CDR3 spells CASSPQRAQETQYF. The CDR3 DNA follows: TGTGCCAGCAGCCCCCAAAGAGCGCAAGAGACCCAGTACTTC.

Here the CDR3 DNA reads TGTGCCAGCAGTGAATCTAGCGGGGGATCAGATACGCAGTATTTT. Translating it yields CASSESSGGSDTQYF. The V call is TRBV6-5, the J call TRBJ2-3; TRBD2 matches at 10 bases. V gave up 5 bases and J gave up 4 bases; unmatched junction bases: 6. The germline V gene has CDR1 MNHEY and CDR2 SVGAGI. CDR3 length equals 15 residues.

The chain uses TRBV12-3 or TRBV12-4 and TRBJ2-2; D may be TRBD2 (5 bases). The CDR3 totals 16 residues. V was pared by 6 bases and J by 2 bases, with 16 bases between. CDR3 region: CASRPTGRENTGELFF. CDR3 in DNA: TGTGCCAGCAGGCCGACCGGTCGGGAAAACACCGGGGAGCTGTTTTTT.

This clonotype is medium-sized in the sample. The CDR3 sequence is CASSLARGNEQFF. In DNA, the CDR3 is TGTGCCAGCAGCTTAGCCCGGGGCAATGAGCAGTTCTTC. The chain carries TRBV11-3 and TRBJ2-1, with D perhaps TRBD2 (5 bases). V shed 1 base and J shed 6 bases, with 7 bases lying between them. Germline-derived CDR1 and CDR2 are SGHNT and YENEEA. The CDR3 runs to 13 residues.

The V and J genes are TRBV27 and TRBJ2-3; D is unresolved. The J call may be in error: the DNA end matches TRBJ2-1 better. The CDR3 extends over 14 amino acids. Germline-derived CDR1 and CDR2 are MNHEY and SMNVEV (reference sequence). CDR3 amino acids: CASYPDSSYNEQFF. The CDR3 coding sequence is TGTGCCAGCTACCCGGATAGCTCCTACAATGAGCAGTTCTTC.

This clonotype was picked up a small number of times. The rearrangement joins TRBV7-3 to TRBJ2-1; 8 positions match TRBD2. Looked up from germline, CDR1 is SGHTA and CDR2 is FQGTGA. The J segment lost 4 bases and the V segment lost 8 bases, leaving 4 bases of the junction unmatched. This CDR3 spans 13 amino acids. Here the CDR3 DNA reads TGTGCCAGCTCACGGGAGGGGTACAATGAGCAGTTCTTC. It is translated as CASSREGYNEQFF.

The genes are TRBV5-1 and TRBJ2-3; D may be TRBD1 or TRBD2 (6 bases each). The CDR3 runs 19 residues. With 4 bases removed from V and 0 bases from J, the gap between germline ends came to 24 bases. The germline gives CDR1 SGHRS, CDR2 YFSETQ. The CDR3 nucleotides are TGCGCCAGCAGCCCCCGAAGCATACAGGGACTCCCTAGCACAGATACGCAGTATTTT. Residues: CASSPRSIQGLPSTDTQYF.

The chain is built from TRBV2 and TRBJ2-3; the match to TRBD1 covers 8 bases. The last part of the DNA fits TRBJ2-1 better; the J call may be wrong. Germline V lookup: CDR1 SNHLY, CDR2 FYNNEI. The CDR3 is 16 residues long. DNA for the CDR3: TGTGCCAGCAGTGAAAAGGTTGGACAGGGCTACAATGAGCAGTTCTTC. Its protein is CASSEKVGQGYNEQFF.